The rows below give T cell receptor beta chains drawn from one sample of a study of T cell responses to AZD1222 COVID-19 vaccine. Sequenced by immunoSEQ multiplex PCR; TCRdb stores in-frame clones only, minus some. Of under 130,000 clones in the sample, 89% were seen once. The input for sequencing was peripheral blood, taken 28 days after the second AZD1222 dose. The receptors derive from an adult who received the AZD1222 COVID-19 vaccine. Both conserved end residues are part of each CDR3. Each record gives: J gene, V gene, clone size, D gene, CDR3 DNA, CDR3 protein. The D gene is left open where the match is weak. Size is omitted from some rows. Given values are once, few, many or a class for expanded clones.

TRBJ1-4	TRBV7-2	.	TRBD1	TGTGCCAGCAGCTCCCGGACAGGGGGTGAAAAACTGTTTTTT	CASSSRTGGEKLFF
TRBJ1-2	TRBV9	few	TRBD1	TGTGCCAGCAGCGTAGCGAAAGGGACAGGGGGAGACTATGGCTACACCTTC	CASSVAKGTGGDYGYTF
TRBJ2-7	TRBV7-2	.	.	TGTGCCAGCAGCCTGGGCTCCTACGAGCAGTACTTC	CASSLGSYEQYF
TRBJ2-5	TRBV19	.	TRBD2	TGTGCCAGTAGTTCCCTAGCGGGAGGGCAAGAGACCCAGTACTTC	CASSSLAGGQETQYF
TRBJ1-2	TRBV6-5	.	TRBD1	TGTGCCAGCAGGAATACAGGGGTGGGAGGCTACACCTTC	CASRNTGVGGYTF
TRBJ2-7	TRBV27	.	.	TGTGCCAGCAGTTTAAACGCAGGAACCTACGAGCAGTACTTC	CASSLNAGTYEQYF
TRBJ2-3	TRBV19	once	.	TGTGCCAGTAGTAAGCCCCGGGAGAGAGATACGCAGTATTTT	CASSKPRERDTQYF
TRBJ1-5	TRBV6-4	.	.	TGTGCCAGCAGTGACTCACCCCAGGGTCAGCCCCAGCATTTT	CASSDSPQGQPQHF
TRBJ1-2	TRBV6-5	.	.	TGTGCCAGTGTCGACCGAGGGTCCGATGGCTACACCTTC	CASVDRGSDGYTF
TRBJ1-1	TRBV11-3	.	.	TGTGCCAGCAGCCAGACGGGGAACACTGAAGCTTTCTTT	CASSQTGNTEAFF
TRBJ2-7	TRBV28	.	.	TGTGCCAGCAGTTCCCCGAGGGGAGACTCCTACGAGCAGTACTTC	CASSSPRGDSYEQYF
TRBJ2-7	TRBV2	.	.	TGTGCCAGCAGTGATACGGGTTACTCCTACGAGCAGTACTTC	CASSDTGYSYEQYF
TRBJ2-3	TRBV5-4	once	.	TGTGCCAGCAGGGCAGGAACCACAGATACGCAGTATTTT	CASRAGTTDTQYF
TRBJ2-5	TRBV5-1	.	.	TGCGCCAGCAGCTTGGAAGAGACCCAGTACTTC	CASSLEETQYF
TRBJ2-7	TRBV9	.	.	TGTGCCGGCAGCGTAGGACCTAACTACGAGCAGTACTTC	CAGSVGPNYEQYF
TRBJ2-1	TRBV7-2	.	TRBD2	TGTGCCAGCAGCTTATCTACTAGCGGGAGGGTTGGTGAGCAGTTCTTC	CASSLSTSGRVGEQFF
TRBJ2-5	TRBV7-2	.	TRBD2	TGTGCCAGCACCCAGAGGCTAGCGGGCCAAGAGACCCAGTACTTC	CASTQRLAGQETQYF
TRBJ1-5	TRBV30	.	.	TGTGCCTGGAGTGGGGGGGTCAATCAGCCCCAGCATTTT	CAWSGGVNQPQHF
TRBJ1-3	TRBV6-4	.	.	TGTGCCAGCAGTGACTTGCTGGCCCTAGCTGGAAACACCATATATTTT	CASSDLLALAGNTIYF
TRBJ1-5	TRBV5-5	.	TRBD1	TGTGCCAGCAGCTTGGGACAGGGGGCCGGCAATCAGCCCCAGCATTTT	CASSLGQGAGNQPQHF
TRBJ2-3	TRBV11-2	once	.	TGTGCCAGCAGCCTGATTGCGGGGCATCTCACAGATACGCAGTATTTT	CASSLIAGHLTDTQYF
TRBJ2-2	TRBV5-1	.	.	TGCGCCGGCTCGGCAGGGAACGGGGAGCTGTTTTTT	CAGSAGNGELFF
TRBJ2-2	TRBV5-4	.	TRBD2	TGTGCCAGCAGCCCTAGCGGGAGGTATATCACCGGGGAGCTGTTTTTT	CASSPSGRYITGELFF
TRBJ2-7	TRBV5-6	once	.	TGTGCCAGCAGCTTGATTCTAGCGAGCCACGAGCAGTACTTC	CASSLILASHEQYF
TRBJ1-4	TRBV5-5	.	.	TGTGCCAGCAGCTTGGGCCTGAATAATGAAAAACTGTTTTTT	CASSLGLNNEKLFF
TRBJ2-7	TRBV10-3	once	.	TGTGCCATCAGTGAAGGTCATCGGTACGAGCAGTACTTC	CAISEGHRYEQYF
TRBJ1-2	TRBV30	.	.	TGTGCCTGGAGTGAACTAAATATAAACACCTTC	CAWSELNINTF
TRBJ1-2	TRBV19	.	.	TGTGCCAGTAGGCAGGATGGGAGTAATGGCTACACCTTC	CASRQDGSNGYTF
TRBJ2-3	TRBV4-2	.	.	TGTGCCAGCAGCCACGGGTCACCCACAGATACGCAGTATTTT	CASSHGSPTDTQYF
TRBJ2-7	TRBV2	.	.	TGTGCCAGCAGCGTGGACAGTACCTACGAGCAGTACTTC	CASSVDSTYEQYF
TRBJ2-7	TRBV28	once	.	TGTGCCAGCAGTTTCCAGGGGTCCTACGAGCAGTACTTC	CASSFQGSYEQYF
TRBJ1-1	TRBV4-1	.	.	TGCGCCAGCAGCCAACAAGGCAGGGTGAACACTGAAGCTTTCTTT	CASSQQGRVNTEAFF
TRBJ2-1	TRBV5-1	.	TRBD2	TGCGCCAGCAGCGGGGGACTAGCGGGGCTCTACAATGAGCAGTTCTTC	CASSGGLAGLYNEQFF
TRBJ2-1	TRBV4-3	once	.	TGCGCCAGCAGCCATGACTACAATGAGCAGTTCTTC	CASSHDYNEQFF
TRBJ1-4	TRBV3-1/TRBV3-2	.	.	TGTGCCAGCAGCCATAGAGGGGCTTTAGATGAAAAACTGTTTTTT	CASSHRGALDEKLFF
TRBJ2-1	TRBV7-9	few	TRBD2	TGTGCCAGCAGCCCAGCGGGAGGTCGCTACAATGAGCAGTTCTTC	CASSPAGGRYNEQFF
TRBJ1-2	TRBV28	.	.	TGTGCCAGTCAGGGAGCCCCTTTAGGCTATGGCTACACCTTC	CASQGAPLGYGYTF
TRBJ2-2	TRBV7-2	.	TRBD2	TGTGCCAGCAGCTTAGTGGTAGCGGGAGGTGGAGCCACCGGGGAGCTGTTTTTT	CASSLVVAGGGATGELFF
TRBJ2-7	TRBV7-2	.	.	TGTGCCAGCAGCTTAGGGGTCCAGGGAGGTCGGTACTTC	CASSLGVQGGRYF
TRBJ2-5	TRBV28	few	.	TGTGCCAGCAGTCTTGGGACAGGGCTAGCGGGAGCGGGAGAGACCCAGTACTTC	CASSLGTGLAGAGETQYF
TRBJ2-7	TRBV28	.	.	TGTGCCAGCAGACGGGACACCATTTCCTACGAGCAGTACTTC	CASRRDTISYEQYF
TRBJ1-1	TRBV28	.	TRBD1	TGTGCCAGCAGCCGAACGACAGGGAGGAACACTGAAGCTTTCTTT	CASSRTTGRNTEAFF
TRBJ2-1	TRBV2	.	TRBD2	TGTGCCAGCGGTGACGGCGGGAGGGTGCGGAATGAGCAGTTCTTC	CASGDGGRVRNEQFF
TRBJ2-7	TRBV11-2	few	TRBD2	TGTGCCAGCAGCTCAAGCGGGAGCGAGCAGTACTTC	CASSSSGSEQYF
TRBJ1-2	TRBV30	.	.	TGTGCCTGGAGCAAGGCCGCAGGCTACACCTTC	CAWSKAAGYTF
TRBJ2-7	TRBV18	.	TRBD1	TGTGCCAGCTCACCCCCGGGACAGGGGACCTACGAGCAGTACTTC	CASSPPGQGTYEQYF
TRBJ2-3	TRBV27	.	.	TGTGCCAGCAGTTTAGGGGGGGCCAACACAGATACGCAGTATTTT	CASSLGGANTDTQYF
TRBJ2-7	TRBV10-3	.	.	TGTGCCATCAGTGAGGCCGGGACGGCCTCCTACGAGCAGTACTTC	CAISEAGTASYEQYF
TRBJ2-2	TRBV7-3	.	.	TGTGCCAGCAGCAGGACAGTTGGCGGGGAGCTGTTTTTT	CASSRTVGGELFF
TRBJ1-3	TRBV19	.	.	TGTGCCAGTAGTACGGGGACGTGGCCAACTGGAAACACCATATATTTT	CASSTGTWPTGNTIYF
TRBJ2-1	TRBV7-2	.	.	TGTGCCAGCAGCTTAGCGCTGCAAGGCAGTGAGCAGTTCTTC	CASSLALQGSEQFF
TRBJ2-2	TRBV7-3	once	TRBD1	TGTGCCAGCAGCCAACAGGGGGGCACCGGGGAGCTGTTTTTT	CASSQQGGTGELFF
TRBJ1-4	TRBV4-1	.	.	TGCGCCAGCAGCCAAGATATAGGGGAGGGAGAAAAACTGTTTTTT	CASSQDIGEGEKLFF
TRBJ2-2	TRBV7-7	.	TRBD2	TGTGCCAGCAGCTTACTAGCGGGAGGCACCGGGGAGCTGTTTTTT	CASSLLAGGTGELFF
TRBJ1-3	TRBV2	.	.	TGTGCCAGCAGCCTCACCGATAAATTTGGTCCATCCGGAAACACCATATATTTT	CASSLTDKFGPSGNTIYF